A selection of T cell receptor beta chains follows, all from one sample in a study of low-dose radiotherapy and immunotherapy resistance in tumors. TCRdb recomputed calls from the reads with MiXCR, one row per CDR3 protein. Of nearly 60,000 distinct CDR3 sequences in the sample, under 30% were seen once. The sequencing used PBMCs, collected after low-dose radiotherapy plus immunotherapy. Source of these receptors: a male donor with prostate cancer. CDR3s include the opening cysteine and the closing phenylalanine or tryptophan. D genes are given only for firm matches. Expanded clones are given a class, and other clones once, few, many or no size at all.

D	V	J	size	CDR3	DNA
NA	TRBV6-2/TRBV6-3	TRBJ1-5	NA	CASSDRNFQPQHF	TGTGCCAGCAGCGACAGGAATTTCCAGCCCCAGCATTTT
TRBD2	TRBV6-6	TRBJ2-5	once	CASREVGETQYF	TGTGCCAGCCGGGAGGTTGGAGAGACCCAGTACTTC
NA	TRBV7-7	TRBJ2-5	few	CASSFEGGTQYF	TGTGCTAGCAGCTTCGAGGGGGGGACCCAGTACTTC
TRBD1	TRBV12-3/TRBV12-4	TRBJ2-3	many	CASDRGATDTQYF	TGTGCCAGCGACAGGGGAGCCACAGATACGCAGTATTTT
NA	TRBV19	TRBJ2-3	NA	CASKVGNTQYF	TGTGCCAGTAAAGTCGGAAATACGCAGTATTTT
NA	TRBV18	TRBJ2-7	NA	CASSPTGSYEQYF	TGTGCCAGCTCACCCACAGGGAGCTACGAGCAGTACTTC
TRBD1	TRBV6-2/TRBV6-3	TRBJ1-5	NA	CASSGTGGRGNQPQHF	TGTGCCAGCAGTGGCACAGGGGGCAGGGGCAATCAGCCCCAGCATTTT
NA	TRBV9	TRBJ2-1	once	CASSALEVPRFF	TGTGCCAGCAGCGCATTAGAGGTCCCTCGGTTCTTC
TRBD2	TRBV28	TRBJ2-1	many	CASSEGAGTSVYNEQFF	TGTGCCAGCTCTGAAGGGGCCGGGACTAGCGTCTACAATGAGCAGTTCTTC
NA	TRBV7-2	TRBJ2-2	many	CASSFYGGNTGELFF	TGTGCCAGCAGCTTTTACGGCGGAAACACCGGGGAGCTGTTTTTT
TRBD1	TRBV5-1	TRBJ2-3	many	CASSFGQGANTQYF	TGCGCCAGCAGCTTCGGACAGGGGGCGAATACGCAGTATTTT
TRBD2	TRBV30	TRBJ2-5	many	CAWSGRSGVRSGTQYF	TGTGCCTGGAGTGGTCGTAGCGGGGTACGAAGCGGGACCCAGTACTTC
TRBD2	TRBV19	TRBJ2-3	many	CASNIAGTTDTQYF	TGTGCCAGTAATATAGCGGGCACCACAGATACGCAGTATTTT
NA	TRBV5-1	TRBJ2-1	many	CASSLALLASEQFF	TGCGCCAGCAGCTTGGCCCTTCTAGCGAGTGAGCAGTTCTTC
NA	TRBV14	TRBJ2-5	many	CASSHGGGRGTQYF	TGTGCCAGCAGCCACGGTGGAGGCCGGGGGACCCAGTACTTC
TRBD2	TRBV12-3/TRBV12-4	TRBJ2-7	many	CASSWTSGEQYF	TGTGCCAGCAGTTGGACTAGCGGCGAGCAGTACTTC
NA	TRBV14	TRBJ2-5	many	CASSPIQGRTETQYF	TGTGCCAGCAGCCCTATCCAAGGGCGAACGGAGACCCAGTACTTC
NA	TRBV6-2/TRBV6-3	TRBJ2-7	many	CASNYPPQGLYEQYF	TGTGCCAGCAATTACCCTCCTCAGGGGCTCTACGAGCAGTACTTC
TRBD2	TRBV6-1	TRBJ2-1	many	CASSRTGTSGGAGYNEQFF	TGTGCCAGCAGTCGAACCGGGACTAGCGGGGGGGCCGGCTACAATGAGCAGTTCTTC
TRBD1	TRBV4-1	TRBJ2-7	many	CASSQDPPGQGTYEQYF	TGCGCCAGCAGCCAAGATCCTCCGGGACAGGGAACCTACGAGCAGTACTTC
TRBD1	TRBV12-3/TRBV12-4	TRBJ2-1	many	CASSFTGAYNEQFF	TGTGCCAGCAGTTTCACAGGGGCCTACAATGAGCAGTTCTTC
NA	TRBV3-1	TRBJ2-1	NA	CASSLVLEPRANEQFF	TGTGCCAGCAGCTTAGTCCTGGAACCCAGAGCTAATGAGCAGTTCTTC